This T cell receptor (beta chain) was found in a study of OX40 agonist ivuxolimab in advanced cancers. Across the study: Ivuxolimab doses were 0.01, 0.1, 0.3, 1.5, 3 or 10 mg/kg every 2 weeks. Prior therapy, whether anti-PD-1, anti-PD-L1 or anti-CTLA-4, was allowed, and less than 45% had some.

The assay was immunoSEQ multiplex PCR, and TCRdb's table has in-frame clones only and misses some. The sample contains just over 95,000 clones, 70% to 85% of which appear only once. As regards this clone: The antigen is not known.

Broader study findings: Some of the lowest clonal expansion was seen in partial responders at 0.1-3.0 mg/kg. Relative to CD4+ cells, CD8+ T cells on average had more expanded clones.

Per the germline V gene, CDR1 is GTSNPN and CDR2 is SVGIG (reference sequence). V lost 4 bases and J lost 8, with 20 bases in between. The CDR3 contains 14 residues. This clonotype originated in an adult with an advanced solid tumor such as melanoma, head and neck, liver or kidney cancer. The rearrangement links TRBV30 to TRBJ2-5; the D gene is possibly TRBD1 (6 bases). The sequencing used CD4+ or CD8+ T cells sorted from blood, collected in a trial of the OX40 agonist ivuxolimab. CDR3: CAWNRVPGTITQYF. The CDR3 bases are TGTGCCTGGAATCGGGTGCCAGGGACAATCACCCAGTACTTC.